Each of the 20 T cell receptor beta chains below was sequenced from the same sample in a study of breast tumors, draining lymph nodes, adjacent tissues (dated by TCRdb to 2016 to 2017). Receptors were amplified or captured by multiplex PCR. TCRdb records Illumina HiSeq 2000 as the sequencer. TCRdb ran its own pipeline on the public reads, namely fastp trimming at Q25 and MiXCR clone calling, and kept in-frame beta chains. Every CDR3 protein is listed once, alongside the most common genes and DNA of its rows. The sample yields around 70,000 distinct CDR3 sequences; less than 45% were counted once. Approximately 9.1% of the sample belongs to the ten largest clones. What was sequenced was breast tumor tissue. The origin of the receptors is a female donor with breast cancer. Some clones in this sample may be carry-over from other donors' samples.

The CDR3 DNA is TGTGCCAGCAGCCAAGACGTACTAGCGGGAGCTAGCACAGATACGCAGTATTTT. It encodes CASSQDVLAGASTDTQYF. The chain combines TRBV14 with TRBJ2-3; 11 bases are shared with TRBD2. The CDR3 contains 18 residues. Germline CDR1 SGHDN, CDR2 FVKESK. Trimming removed 0 bases from V and 0 bases from J; junction bases left unmatched: 5.

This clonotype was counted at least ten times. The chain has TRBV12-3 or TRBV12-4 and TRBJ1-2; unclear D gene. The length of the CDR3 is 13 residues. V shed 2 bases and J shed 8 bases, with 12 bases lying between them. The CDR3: CASSLTGNSGYTF. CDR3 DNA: TGTGCCAGCAGTTTAACGGGGAATAGCGGCTACACCTTC.

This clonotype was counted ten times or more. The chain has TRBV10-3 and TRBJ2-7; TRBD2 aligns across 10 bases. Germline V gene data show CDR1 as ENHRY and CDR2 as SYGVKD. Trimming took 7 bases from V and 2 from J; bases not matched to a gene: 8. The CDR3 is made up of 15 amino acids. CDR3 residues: CAITPGLASTYEQYF. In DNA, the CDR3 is TGTGCCATCACCCCGGGACTAGCGAGTACCTACGAGCAGTACTTC.

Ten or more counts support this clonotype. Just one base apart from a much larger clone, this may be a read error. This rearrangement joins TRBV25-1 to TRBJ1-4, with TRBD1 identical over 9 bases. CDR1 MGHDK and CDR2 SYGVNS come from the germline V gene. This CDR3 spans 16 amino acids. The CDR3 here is CVSNPDRGYGNEKLFF. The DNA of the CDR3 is TGTGTCAGCAATCCGGACAGGGGTTACGGTAATGAAAAACTGTTTTTT.

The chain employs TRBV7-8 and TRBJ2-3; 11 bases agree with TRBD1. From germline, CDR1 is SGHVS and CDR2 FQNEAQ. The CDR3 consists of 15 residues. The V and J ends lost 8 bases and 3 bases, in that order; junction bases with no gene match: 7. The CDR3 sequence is CASESGQGETDTQYF. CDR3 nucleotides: TGTGCCAGCGAATCGGGACAGGGGGAAACAGATACGCAGTATTTT.

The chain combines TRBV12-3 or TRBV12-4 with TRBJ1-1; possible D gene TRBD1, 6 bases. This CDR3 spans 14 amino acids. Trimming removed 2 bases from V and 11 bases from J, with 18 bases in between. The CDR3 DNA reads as TGTGCCAGCAGTTTACGGGCAGGGACACTGAACGCTTTCTTT. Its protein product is CASSLRAGTLNAFF.

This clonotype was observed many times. CDR3 DNA sequence: TGTGCCAGCAGCACTACAGGGGAATGGGGCTACACCTTC. It translates to CASSTTGEWGYTF. The chain employs TRBV9 and TRBJ1-2, with 7 bases identical to TRBD1. This CDR3 has 13 amino acids. Germline V gene sequence: CDR1 SGDLS, CDR2 YYNGEE. With 4 bases clipped from V and 8 bases from J, the junction kept 8 bases outside the gene matches.

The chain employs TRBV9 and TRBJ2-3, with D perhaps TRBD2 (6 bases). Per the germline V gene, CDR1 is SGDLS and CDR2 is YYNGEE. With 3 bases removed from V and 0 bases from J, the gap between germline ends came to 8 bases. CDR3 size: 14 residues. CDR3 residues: CASSGGTSTDTQYF. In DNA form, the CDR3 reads TGTGCCAGCAGCGGGGGGACTAGCACAGATACGCAGTATTTT.

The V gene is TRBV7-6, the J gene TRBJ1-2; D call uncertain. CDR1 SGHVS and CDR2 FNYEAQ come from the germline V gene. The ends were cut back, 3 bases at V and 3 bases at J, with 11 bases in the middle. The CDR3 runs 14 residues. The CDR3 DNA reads TGTGCCAGCAGCTTGGGTTATTGGGACTATGGCTACACCTTC. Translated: CASSLGYWDYGYTF.

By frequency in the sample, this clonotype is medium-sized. The CDR3 protein is CASSLGQPSGANVLTF. The DNA of the CDR3 is TGTGCCAGCAGCTTAGGACAGCCATCTGGGGCCAACGTCCTGACTTTC. The chain employs TRBV7-9 and TRBJ2-6; weak D call: TRBD1 (5 bases). V dropped 1 base and J dropped 1 base, with 8 bases sitting between them. There are 16 residues in the CDR3. Germline V gene sequence: CDR1 SEHNR, CDR2 FQNEAQ (reference sequence).

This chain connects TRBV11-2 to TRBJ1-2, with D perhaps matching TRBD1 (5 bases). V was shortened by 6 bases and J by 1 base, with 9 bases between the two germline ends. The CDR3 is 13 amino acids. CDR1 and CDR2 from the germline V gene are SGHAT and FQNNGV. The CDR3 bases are TGTGCCAGCAGTTCCGACAGTAACTATGGCTACACCTTC. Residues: CASSSDSNYGYTF.

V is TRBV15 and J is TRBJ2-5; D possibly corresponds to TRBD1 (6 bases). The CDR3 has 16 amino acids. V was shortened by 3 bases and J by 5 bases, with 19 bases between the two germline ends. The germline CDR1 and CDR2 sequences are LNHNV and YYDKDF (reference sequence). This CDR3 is CATSSESEDRYETQYF. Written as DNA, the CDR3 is TGTGCCACCAGCAGTGAAAGCGAGGACAGATACGAGACCCAGTACTTC.

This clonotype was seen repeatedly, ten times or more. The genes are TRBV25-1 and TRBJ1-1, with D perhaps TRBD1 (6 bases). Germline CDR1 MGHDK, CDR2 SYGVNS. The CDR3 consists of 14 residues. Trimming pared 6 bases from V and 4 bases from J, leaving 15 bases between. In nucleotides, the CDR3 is TGTGCCAGCAGGACCTCAGGGGCGGGCACTGAAGCTTTCTTT. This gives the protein CASRTSGAGTEAFF.

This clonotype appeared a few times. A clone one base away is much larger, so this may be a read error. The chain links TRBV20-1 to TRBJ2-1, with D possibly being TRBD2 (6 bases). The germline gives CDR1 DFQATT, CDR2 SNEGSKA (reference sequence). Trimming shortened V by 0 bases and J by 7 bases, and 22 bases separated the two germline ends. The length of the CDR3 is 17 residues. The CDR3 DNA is TGCAGTGCTAGAGATGCAACCGCGGGACCCAGGGCGAATGAGCAGTTCTTC. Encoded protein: CSARDATAGPRANEQFF.

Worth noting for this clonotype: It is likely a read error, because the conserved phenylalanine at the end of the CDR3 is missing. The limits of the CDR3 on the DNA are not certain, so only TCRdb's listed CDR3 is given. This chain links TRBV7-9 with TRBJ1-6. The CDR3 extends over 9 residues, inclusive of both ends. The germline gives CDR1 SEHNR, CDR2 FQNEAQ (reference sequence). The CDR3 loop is CASSHLHSS.

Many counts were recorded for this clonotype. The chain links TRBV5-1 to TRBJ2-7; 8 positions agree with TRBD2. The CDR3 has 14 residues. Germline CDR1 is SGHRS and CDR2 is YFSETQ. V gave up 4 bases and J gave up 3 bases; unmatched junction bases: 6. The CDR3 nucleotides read TGCGCCAGCAGCCCTACGGGAGGGATCTACGAGCAGTACTTC. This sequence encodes CASSPTGGIYEQYF.

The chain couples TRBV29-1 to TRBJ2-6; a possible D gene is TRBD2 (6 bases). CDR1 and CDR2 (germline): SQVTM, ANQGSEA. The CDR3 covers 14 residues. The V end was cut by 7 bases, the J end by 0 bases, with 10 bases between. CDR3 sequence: CSATGSSGANVLTF. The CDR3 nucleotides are TGCAGCGCAACCGGGAGCTCTGGGGCCAACGTCCTGACTTTC. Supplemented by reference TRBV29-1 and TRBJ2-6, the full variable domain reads SAVISQKPSRDICQRGTSLTIQCQVDSQVTMMFWYRQQPGQSLTLIATANQGSEATYESGFVIDKFPISRPNLTFSTLTVSNMSPEDSSIYLCSATGSSGANVLTFGAGSRLTVL.

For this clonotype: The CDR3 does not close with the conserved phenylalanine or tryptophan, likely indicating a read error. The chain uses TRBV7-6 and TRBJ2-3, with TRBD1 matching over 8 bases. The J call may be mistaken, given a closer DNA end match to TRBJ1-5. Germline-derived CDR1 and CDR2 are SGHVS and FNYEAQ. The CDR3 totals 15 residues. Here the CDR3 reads CASRQQGVVADTQHL. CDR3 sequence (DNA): TGTGCCAGCAGACAACAGGGGGTAGTGGCAGATACGCAGCATCTT.

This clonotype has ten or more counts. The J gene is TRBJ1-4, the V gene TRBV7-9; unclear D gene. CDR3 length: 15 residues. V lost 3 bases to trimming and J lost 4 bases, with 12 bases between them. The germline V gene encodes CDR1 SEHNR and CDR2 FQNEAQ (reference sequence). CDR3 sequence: CASSLIESLNEKLFF. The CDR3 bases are TGTGCCAGCAGCTTGATAGAGTCCCTTAATGAAAAACTGTTTTTT.

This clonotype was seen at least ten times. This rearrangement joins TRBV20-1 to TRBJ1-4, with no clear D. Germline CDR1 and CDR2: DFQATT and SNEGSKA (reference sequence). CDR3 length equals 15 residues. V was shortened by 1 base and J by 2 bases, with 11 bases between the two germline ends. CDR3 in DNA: TGCAGTGCTAGAGGCTACGTCACGACTAATGAAAAACTGTTTTTT. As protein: CSARGYVTTNEKLFF.